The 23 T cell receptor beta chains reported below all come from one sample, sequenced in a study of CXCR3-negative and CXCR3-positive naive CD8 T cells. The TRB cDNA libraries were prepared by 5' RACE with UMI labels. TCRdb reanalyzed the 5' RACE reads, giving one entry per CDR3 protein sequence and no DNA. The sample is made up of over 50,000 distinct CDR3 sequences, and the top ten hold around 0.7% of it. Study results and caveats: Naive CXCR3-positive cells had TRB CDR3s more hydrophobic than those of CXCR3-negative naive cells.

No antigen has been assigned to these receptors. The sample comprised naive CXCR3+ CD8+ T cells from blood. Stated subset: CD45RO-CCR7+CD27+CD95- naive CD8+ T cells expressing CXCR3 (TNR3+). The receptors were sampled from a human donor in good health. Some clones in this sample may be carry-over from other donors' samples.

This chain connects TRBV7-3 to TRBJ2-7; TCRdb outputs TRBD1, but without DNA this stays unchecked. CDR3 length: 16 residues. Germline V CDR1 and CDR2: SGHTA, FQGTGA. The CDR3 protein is CASSLTGTAPTYEQYF. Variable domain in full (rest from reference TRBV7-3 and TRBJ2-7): GAGVSQTPSNKVTEKGKYVELRCDPISGHTALYWYRQSLGQGPEFLIYFQGTGAADDSGLPNDRFFAVRPEGSVSTLKIQRTERGDSAVYLCASSLTGTAPTYEQYFGPGTRLTVT.

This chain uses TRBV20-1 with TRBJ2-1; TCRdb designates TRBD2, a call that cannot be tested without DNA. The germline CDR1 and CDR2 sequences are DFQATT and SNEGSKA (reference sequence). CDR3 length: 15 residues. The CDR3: CSASNGLHSYNEQFF.

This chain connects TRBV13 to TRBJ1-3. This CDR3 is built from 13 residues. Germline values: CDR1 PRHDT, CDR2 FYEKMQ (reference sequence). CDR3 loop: CASSLVSGNTIYF.

The CDR3 loop reads CSARGGTVAAFVEQYF. The chain joins TRBV20-1 to TRBJ2-7; the TCRdb D gene call, TRBD1, has no DNA to confirm it. CDR1 and CDR2 (germline): DFQATT, SNEGSKA (reference sequence). The length of the CDR3 is 16 residues.

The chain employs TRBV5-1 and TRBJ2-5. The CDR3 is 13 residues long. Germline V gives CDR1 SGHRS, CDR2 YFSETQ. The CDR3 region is CASTFDLQETQYF.

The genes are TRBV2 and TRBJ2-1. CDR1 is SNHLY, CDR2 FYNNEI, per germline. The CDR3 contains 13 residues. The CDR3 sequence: CASSGFGDNEQFF.

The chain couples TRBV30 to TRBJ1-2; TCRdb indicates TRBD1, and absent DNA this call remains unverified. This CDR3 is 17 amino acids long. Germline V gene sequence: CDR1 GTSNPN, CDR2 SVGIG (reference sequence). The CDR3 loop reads CAWSVSPELTGRYGYTF.

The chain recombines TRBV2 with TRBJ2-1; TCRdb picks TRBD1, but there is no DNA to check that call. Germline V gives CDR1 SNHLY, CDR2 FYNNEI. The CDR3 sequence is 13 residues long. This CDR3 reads CASSPTGGDEQFF. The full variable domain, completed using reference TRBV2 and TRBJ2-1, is EPEVTQTPSHQVTQMGQEVILRCVPISNHLYFYWYRQILGQKVEFLVSFYNNEISEKSEIFDDQFSVERPDGSNFTLKIRSTKLEDSAMYFCASSPTGGDEQFFGPGTRLTVL.

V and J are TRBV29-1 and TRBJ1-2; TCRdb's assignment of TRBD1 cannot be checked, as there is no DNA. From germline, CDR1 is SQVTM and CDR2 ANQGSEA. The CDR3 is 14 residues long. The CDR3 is CSAARGAANYGYTF.

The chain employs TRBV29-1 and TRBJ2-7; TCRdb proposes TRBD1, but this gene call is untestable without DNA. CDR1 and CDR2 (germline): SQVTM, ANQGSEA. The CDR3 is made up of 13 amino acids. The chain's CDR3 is CSVGGRLSYEQYF.

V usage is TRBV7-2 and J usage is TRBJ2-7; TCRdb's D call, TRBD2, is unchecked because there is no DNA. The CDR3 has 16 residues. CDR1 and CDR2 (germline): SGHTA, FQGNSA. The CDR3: CASSFGLAGGSYEQYF.

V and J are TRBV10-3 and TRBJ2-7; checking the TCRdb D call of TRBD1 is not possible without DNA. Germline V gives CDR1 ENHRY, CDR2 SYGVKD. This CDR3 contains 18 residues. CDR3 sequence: CAISVPPRGLYSGGEQYF.

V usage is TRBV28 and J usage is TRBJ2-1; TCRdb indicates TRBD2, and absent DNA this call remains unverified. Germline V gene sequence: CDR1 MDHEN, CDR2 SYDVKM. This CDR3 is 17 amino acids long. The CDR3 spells CASSPLAGGSSYNEQFF.

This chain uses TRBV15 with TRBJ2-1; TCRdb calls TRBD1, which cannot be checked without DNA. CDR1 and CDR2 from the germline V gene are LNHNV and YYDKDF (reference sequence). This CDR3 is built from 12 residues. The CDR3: CATSRAEGEQFF.

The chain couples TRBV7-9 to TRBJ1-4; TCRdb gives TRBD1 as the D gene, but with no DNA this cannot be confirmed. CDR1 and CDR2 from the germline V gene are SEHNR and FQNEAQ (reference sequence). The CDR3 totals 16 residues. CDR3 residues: CASRLQSGGAMEKLFF.

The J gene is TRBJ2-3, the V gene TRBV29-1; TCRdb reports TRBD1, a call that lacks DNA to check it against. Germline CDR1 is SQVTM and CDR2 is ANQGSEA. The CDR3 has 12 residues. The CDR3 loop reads CSVAPLNDTQYF.

The CDR3 region is CASSQGPWGGLSTYEQYF. This chain joins TRBV14 and TRBJ2-7; without DNA, the TCRdb call of TRBD1 cannot be checked. The CDR3 extends over 18 amino acids. Germline V gene data show CDR1 as SGHDN and CDR2 as FVKESK.

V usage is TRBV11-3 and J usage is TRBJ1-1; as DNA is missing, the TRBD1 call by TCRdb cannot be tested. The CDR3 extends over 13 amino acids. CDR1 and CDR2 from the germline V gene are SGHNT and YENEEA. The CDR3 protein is CASSPPGTPEAFF.

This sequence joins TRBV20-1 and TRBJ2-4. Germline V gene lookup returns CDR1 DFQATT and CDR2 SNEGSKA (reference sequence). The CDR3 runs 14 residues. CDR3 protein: CSARGLEAKNIQYF.

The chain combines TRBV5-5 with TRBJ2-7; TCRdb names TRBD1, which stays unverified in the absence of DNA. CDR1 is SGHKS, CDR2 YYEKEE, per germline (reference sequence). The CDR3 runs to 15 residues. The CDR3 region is CASSFRRQGNHEQYF.

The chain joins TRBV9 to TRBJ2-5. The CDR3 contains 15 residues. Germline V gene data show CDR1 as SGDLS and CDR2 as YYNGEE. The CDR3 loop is CASSVEATYQETQYF. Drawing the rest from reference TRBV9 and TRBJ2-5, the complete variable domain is DSGVTQTPKHLITATGQRVTLRCSPRSGDLSVYWYQQSLDQGLQFLIQYYNGEERAKGNILERFSAQQFPDLHSELNLSSLELGDSALYFCASSVEATYQETQYFGPGTRLLVL.

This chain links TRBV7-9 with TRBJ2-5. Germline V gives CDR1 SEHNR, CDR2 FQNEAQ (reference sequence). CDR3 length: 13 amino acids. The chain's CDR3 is CASSTQDRETQYF.

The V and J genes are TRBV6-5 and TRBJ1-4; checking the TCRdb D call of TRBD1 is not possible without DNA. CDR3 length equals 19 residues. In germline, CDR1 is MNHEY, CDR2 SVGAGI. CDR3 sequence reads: CASSYSPNRGLSTNEKLFF.